The source of this TCR beta chain is a study of blood T cell repertoires in COVID-19. The J segment lost 4 bases and the V segment lost 1 base, leaving 2 bases of the junction unmatched. The germline V gene encodes CDR1 SGDLS and CDR2 YYNGEE. The CDR3 has 15 amino acids. The authors' processing: Reference gene primer amplification gave estimated nucleated cell counts. The data were produced by immunoSEQ multiplex PCR, yet TCRdb's version contains in-frame clones alone and is incomplete. That table gives V, J and clone size, and the DNA gave D and trimming. The sample lists about 670,000 clones, about nine tenths occurring once. This clone came up once.

This chain links TRBV9 with TRBJ2-1, with TRBD2 identical over 10 bases. The specimen was peripheral blood. This sequence originates from a young woman with acute or convalescent COVID-19. CDR3 bases: TGTGCCAGCAGCGTACAGCGGGGGGGTTACAATGAGCAGTTCTTC. The encoded protein is CASSVQRGGYNEQFF.